This T cell receptor (beta chain) came from a study of blood T cell repertoires in COVID-19. Across the whole study: COVID-19 samples from acute and convalescent phases originated in the United States, Italy and Spain. T cells, B-cell-depleted T cells, or PBMCs provided the cDNA or gDNA that served as material.

Germline lookup yields CDR1 MGHRA and CDR2 YSYEKL. This CDR3 is 15 amino acids long. V was clipped by 5 bases and J by 0 bases; unmatched bases: 6. Per the study methods: Estimation of nucleated cell counts was performed using reference gene primer amplification. TCRdb keeps only in-frame clones here, not all; method: immunoSEQ multiplex PCR. D and trimming come from the DNA, and the V and J calls and clone size come from that table. This table holds about 140,000 clones, roughly 82% found once. What was sequenced was peripheral blood. The sequence derives from a man of 80 years or more with acute or convalescent COVID-19. The J gene is TRBJ1-2, the V gene TRBV4-1, with 7 bases aligning to TRBD1. The CDR3 nucleotides read TGCGCCAGCAGCGGGGGACAGCTAGCTAACTATGGCTACACCTTC. This codes for CASSGGQLANYGYTF.